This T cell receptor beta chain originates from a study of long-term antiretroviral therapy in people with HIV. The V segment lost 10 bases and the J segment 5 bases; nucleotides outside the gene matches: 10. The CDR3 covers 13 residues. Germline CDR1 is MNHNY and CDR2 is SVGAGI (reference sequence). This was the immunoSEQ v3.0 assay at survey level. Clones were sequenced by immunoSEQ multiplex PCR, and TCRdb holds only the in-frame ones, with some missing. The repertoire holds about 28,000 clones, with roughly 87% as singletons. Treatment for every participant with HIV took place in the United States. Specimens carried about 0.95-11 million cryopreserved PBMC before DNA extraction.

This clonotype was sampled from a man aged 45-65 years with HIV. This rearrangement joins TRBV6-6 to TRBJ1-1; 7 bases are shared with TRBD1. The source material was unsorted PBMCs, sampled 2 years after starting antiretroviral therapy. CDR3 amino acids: CATRQGGGTEAFF. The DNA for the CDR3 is TGTGCCACCCGACAGGGAGGTGGGACTGAAGCTTTCTTT.